This T cell receptor beta chain was sequenced for a study of cytotoxic CD8 clonotypes in ibrutinib-treated CLL. Overall study context: Partial responses totalled approximately 25 and complete responses 2; after median roughly 70 months, approximately 15 remained remitted and roughly twelve progressed.

Study-wide findings and caveats: At progression, clonality fell back toward baseline after rising at ibrutinib response. Clonality measured at baseline exceeded age-matched healthy donors, tracking circulating CD8+ T-cell counts.

This clone was found once. As yet, its antigen is unknown. Other DNA variants within this sample encode the same CDR3. Deletions cut 0 bases from V and 3 bases from J, with 7 bases between. CDR1 is SGDLS and CDR2 is YYNGEE in the germline V gene. The CDR3 sequence is 13 residues long. TCRdb's copy holds only in-frame clones and misses some; the assay was immunoSEQ multiplex PCR. The repertoire holds approximately 84,000 clones, with roughly 77% as singletons. The clonotype comes from a human donor with chronic lymphocytic leukemia. The V and J genes are TRBV9 and TRBJ2-7; D is unresolved. Sequencing was performed on PBMCs, taken after 12 months of ibrutinib treatment. The CDR3: CASSVGGSYEQYF. CDR3 in DNA: TGTGCCAGCAGCGTAGGGGGAAGCTACGAGCAGTACTTC.